The present T cell receptor beta chain was sequenced within a study of blood T cell repertoires in COVID-19. The overall study: Sources were T cells, B-cell-depleted T cells, or PBMCs; the material itself was cDNA or gDNA.

Each participant's cohort was designated according to participant-reported clinical history. Cohort 3 recovery required two negative PCRs, clearance, or symptom resolution. Sequencing used immunoSEQ multiplex PCR; TCRdb keeps in-frame clones, though not all of them. The table has over 250,000 clones, roughly 90% seen once. This CDR3 comprises 13 residues. V trimming: 2 bases; J trimming: 7 bases; junction bases outside the gene matches: 1. The genes are TRBV12-3 or TRBV12-4 and TRBJ2-2, with 7 bases matching TRBD2. Sequenced sample: PBMCs or T cells enriched from blood (not recorded which). The TCR was taken from a woman aged 18-29 years who had recovered from COVID-19. CDR3 nucleotides: TGTGCCAGCAGTTTAAGGGAGGGCGGGGAGCTGTTTTTT. Protein: CASSLREGGELFF.